The 27 T cell receptor beta chains below all came from one sample that was sequenced in a study of low-dose radiotherapy and immunotherapy resistance in tumors. Priming of first-strand cDNA relied on TRAV- and TRBV-specific primers (covering alpha and beta chains). PCR amplification of the TCRs was performed with Phusion for 15 to 25 PCR cycles, and it relied on a constant-region primer together with a V-primer adapter. TCRdb re-analysed the reads in MiXCR, keeping a single row per CDR3 protein. Counted here are roughly 16,000 distinct CDR3 sequences, approximately 70% occurring once; the ten biggest clones make up approximately 5%. Receptor source: a human donor with advanced metastatic prostate, ovarian, gallbladder or colorectal cancer (not recorded which). This table probably holds off-target reads from a library built for another chain.

This clonotype has more than one count but fewer than ten. The rearrangement joins TRBV6-1 to TRBJ2-5, with 10 nucleotides matching TRBD2. Germline V gene sequence: CDR1 MNHNS, CDR2 SASEGT. Unmatched junction bases numbered 0, after V lost 6 bases and J lost 5 bases. The CDR3 consists of 12 residues. The CDR3 spells CASRGLAETQYF. DNA for the CDR3: TGTGCCAGCAGGGGACTAGCGGAGACCCAGTACTTC.

The J gene is TRBJ2-7, the V gene TRBV5-1; D tentatively fits TRBD1 or TRBD2 (6 bases each). The V gene's germline CDR1 is SGHRS and CDR2 YFSETQ. With 1 base removed from V and 1 base from J, the gap between germline ends came to 9 bases. The CDR3 consists of 14 residues. The CDR3 loop is CASSLTGRSYEQYF. CDR3 DNA: TGCGCCAGCAGCTTGACAGGGAGGTCCTACGAGCAGTACTTC.

The chain recombines TRBV10-3 with TRBJ2-1; D unclear. The germline gives CDR1 ENHRY, CDR2 SYGVKD. This CDR3 contains 11 residues. V lost 2 bases, J lost 10 bases, and 6 bases lay in between. The CDR3 sequence is CAISEGREQFF. The CDR3 coding sequence is TGTGCCATCAGTGAGGGCAGGGAGCAGTTCTTC.

The V and J genes are TRBV12-3 or TRBV12-4 and TRBJ1-5, with TRBD1 identical over 7 bases. V shed 6 bases and J 6 bases; nucleotides not matched to a gene: 5. CDR3 length: 13 residues. In DNA form, the CDR3 reads TGTGCCAGCAGCAGGGACAGACTTCAGCCCCAGCATTTT. Translated, it gives CASSRDRLQPQHF.

This clonotype was seen only once. The chain carries TRBV12-3 or TRBV12-4 and TRBJ1-1; maybe TRBD1 (5 bases). The CDR3 covers 14 residues. V lost 7 bases and J lost 5, with 17 bases in between. The CDR3 sequence: CASTRQSTGTEAFF. CDR3 in DNA: TGTGCCAGCACTCGACAGTCAACGGGGACTGAAGCTTTCTTT.

Turning to this clonotype: One end of the junction fails to match germline, which may point to a read error. V gene TRBV11-2 combines with J gene TRBJ1-6; D call uncertain. The CDR3 runs to 16 residues. Germline CDR1 reads SGHAT; CDR2 reads FQNNGV. The CDR3 here is CASSQTLSPQNSPLHF. CDR3 coding DNA: TGCGCCAGCAGCCAAACCCTATCCCCCCAGAATTCACCCCTCCACTTT.

The chain recombines TRBV12-3 or TRBV12-4 with TRBJ2-3, with 8 nucleotides matching TRBD2. The ends lost 6 bases at V and 0 bases at J; junction bases unmatched: 17. CDR3 length equals 19 residues. CDR3 region: CASSPGVTSGAPSTDTQYF. The CDR3 DNA reads TGTGCCAGCAGCCCCGGGGTTACTAGCGGAGCTCCTAGCACAGATACGCAGTATTTT.

V usage is TRBV29-1 and J usage is TRBJ2-2, with 8 bases aligning to TRBD2. Trimming cost V 7 bases and J 2 bases; bases outside gene matches: 6. Germline CDR1 is SQVTM and CDR2 is ANQGSEA. The CDR3 spans 14 residues. The CDR3 protein is CSEISGTNTGELFF. As DNA, the CDR3 is TGCAGCGAGATTAGCGGGACAAACACCGGGGAGCTGTTTTTT.

This clonotype was observed a few times. The chain has TRBV11-2 and TRBJ1-5, with D unclear. The V gene's germline CDR1 is SGHAT and CDR2 FQNNGV. V was trimmed by 0 bases and J by 4 bases, leaving 10 bases between them. CDR3 length equals 15 residues. The CDR3 sequence is CASSLDPGRNQPQHF. For the CDR3, the DNA is TGTGCCAGCAGCTTAGATCCCGGCAGAAATCAGCCCCAGCATTTT.

This rearrangement joins TRBV5-1 to TRBJ2-3; D is undetermined. This CDR3 region has 13 residues. The V end was cut by 2 bases, the J end by 4 bases, with 8 bases between. From germline, CDR1 is SGHRS and CDR2 YFSETQ. CDR3 region: CASSFQGPDTQYF. In DNA, the CDR3 is TGCGCCAGCAGCTTCCAAGGCCCAGATACGCAGTATTTT.

This sequence joins TRBV19 and TRBJ1-5; unclear D gene. There are 19 residues in the CDR3. With 3 bases removed from V and 0 bases from J, the gap between germline ends came to 21 bases. CDR1 and CDR2 (germline): LNHDA, SQIVND (reference sequence). This CDR3 is CASSIFAVRSPHSNQPQHF. Here the CDR3 DNA reads TGTGCCAGTAGTATTTTCGCAGTACGAAGTCCCCATAGCAATCAGCCCCAGCATTTT.

This chain connects TRBV6-1 to TRBJ2-7; 7 nucleotides align to TRBD1. This CDR3 spans 21 amino acids. Germline V CDR1 and CDR2: MNHNS, SASEGT. J gave up 6 bases and V 1 base, and 27 bases lay outside the gene matches. The CDR3 sequence is CASSEVRFFAKGARLHPEQYF. The CDR3 nucleotides are TGTGCCAGCAGTGAAGTTCGTTTTTTTGCAAAGGGGGCGCGATTACATCCCGAGCAGTACTTC.

The chain links TRBV20-1 to TRBJ2-3; TRBD2 agrees at 10 bases. Germline V gene data show CDR1 as DFQATT and CDR2 as SNEGSKA (reference sequence). V was clipped by 5 bases and J by 5 bases; unmatched bases: 13. The CDR3 extends over 16 amino acids. CDR3 nucleotides: TGCAGTGCTCACGGGGGGAGCGGGGGGGCCCAAGATACGCAGTATTTT. This sequence encodes CSAHGGSGGAQDTQYF.

This clonotype appeared a single time. The chain combines TRBV20-1 with TRBJ2-7; 12 bases align to TRBD2. Unmatched junction bases numbered 9, after V lost 6 bases and J lost 0 bases. CDR3 length equals 16 residues. Germline CDR1 and CDR2: DFQATT and SNEGSKA (reference sequence). The CDR3 DNA is TGCAGTGCCAGGCGGGCTAGCGGGAGGGGCTCCTACGAGCAGTACTTC. The encoded protein is CSARRASGRGSYEQYF.

The rearrangement links TRBV20-1 to TRBJ2-1; 11 nucleotides line up with TRBD2. The ends lost 0 bases at V and 10 bases at J; junction bases unmatched: 2. The CDR3 has 13 amino acids. The germline V gene encodes CDR1 DFQATT and CDR2 SNEGSKA (reference sequence). The CDR3 sequence is CSARERLAGEQFF. CDR3 coding DNA: TGCAGTGCTAGAGAAAGACTAGCGGGGGAGCAGTTCTTC.

The chain is built from TRBV20-1 and TRBJ1-5; maybe TRBD1 (5 bases). The CDR3 length is 12 residues. Deletions cut 5 bases from V and 12 bases from J, with 17 bases between. Germline V lookup: CDR1 DFQATT, CDR2 SNEGSKA (reference sequence). CDR3 bases: TGCAGTGCTGCCGGGGGGACCGAGCTCCAGCATTTT. This translates into CSAAGGTELQHF.

The chain links TRBV27 to TRBJ2-5, with 9 nucleotides matching TRBD1. The V and J ends lost 5 bases and 3 bases, in that order; junction bases with no gene match: 7. The CDR3 length is 15 residues. Germline assignment: CDR1 MNHEY and CDR2 SMNVEV (reference sequence). The CDR3 DNA follows: TGTGCCAGCAGTGCCACAGGGGGCGGTAAAGAGACCCAGTACTTC. Amino acids: CASSATGGGKETQYF.

V gene TRBV29-1 combines with J gene TRBJ2-3; 7 bases map to TRBD1. This CDR3 has 14 amino acids. Germline V gene lookup returns CDR1 SQVTM and CDR2 ANQGSEA. Unmatched junction bases numbered 6, after V lost 4 bases and J lost 2 bases. This CDR3 reads CSVATGQFTDTQYF. For the CDR3, the DNA is TGCAGCGTTGCCACGGGACAGTTCACAGATACGCAGTATTTT.

This clonotype was detected a few times. The chain combines TRBV28 with TRBJ1-5; D is perhaps TRBD1 (6 bases). The germline V gene encodes CDR1 MDHEN and CDR2 SYDVKM. The CDR3 covers 15 residues. V was clipped by 8 bases and J by 1 base, with 15 bases between them. Written as DNA, the CDR3 is TGTGCCAGCCGGTCCGGACAGCTAAGCAATCAGCCCCAGCATTTT. It codes for CASRSGQLSNQPQHF. Combining the CDR3 with reference TRBV28 and TRBJ1-5 gives the whole variable domain DVKVTQSSRYLVKRTGEKVFLECVQDMDHENMFWYRQDPGLGLRLIYFSYDVKMKEKGDIPEGYSVSREKKERFSLILESASTNQTSMYLCASRSGQLSNQPQHFGDGTRLSIL.

The CDR3 is CASNTGGWSYEQYF. Written as DNA, the CDR3 is TGTGCCAGCAACACAGGGGGCTGGTCCTACGAGCAGTACTTC. The chain links TRBV5-6 to TRBJ2-7; 9 nucleotides match TRBD1. The CDR3 has 14 amino acids. Germline loops: CDR1 SGHDT, CDR2 YYEEEE. J lost 1 base, V lost 6 bases, and 5 bases had no gene match.

There are a few counts of this clonotype. The chain employs TRBV28 and TRBJ1-1; TRBD1 might be the D (6 bases). Germline V gives CDR1 MDHEN, CDR2 SYDVKM. The CDR3 loop spans 14 amino acids. The germline V and J ends were trimmed by 3 bases and 4 bases, with 12 bases remaining between them. The CDR3 coding sequence is TGTGCCAGCAGTTTGCCGGGGGGCAGCACTGAAGCTTTCTTT. This gives the protein CASSLPGGSTEAFF.

In this sample, this clonotype turned up a few times. J is TRBJ1-5 and V is TRBV26; TRBD1 is the table's D call and was not checked against the DNA. TRBV26 is annotated as a pseudogene. The CDR3 has 13 amino acids. The CDR3 DNA follows: TGTGCCGGGGCCCCCGATAGCAATCAGCCCCAGCATTTT. Translation gives CAGAPDSNQPQHF.

The chain combines TRBV5-4 with TRBJ1-5; TRBD1 matches 7 bases. CDR1 and CDR2 (germline): SGHNT, YYREEE (reference sequence). V lost 6 bases and J lost 1; bases outside the gene matches: 13. The CDR3 spans 17 residues. DNA for the CDR3: TGTGCCAGCACCGAGGGAGGGGACAGACAAAGCAATCAGCCCCAGCATTTT. Amino acid sequence: CASTEGGDRQSNQPQHF.

V is TRBV19 and J is TRBJ2-1; 7 positions match TRBD2. The V gene's germline CDR1 is LNHDA and CDR2 SQIVND (reference sequence). The length of the CDR3 is 12 residues. V trimming: 4 bases; J trimming: 12 bases; junction bases outside the gene matches: 6. The CDR3 DNA follows: TGTGCCAGTAGTAACCTGGGCGGGAGGCAGTTCTTC. Encoded protein: CASSNLGGRQFF.

In its sample, this clonotype was seen a few times. The V and J genes are TRBV28 and TRBJ2-7, with 8 bases fitting TRBD1. CDR1 and CDR2 from the germline V gene are MDHEN and SYDVKM. The CDR3 sequence is 14 residues long. Trimming cost V 6 bases and J 0 bases; bases outside gene matches: 4. CDR3 bases: TGTGCCAGCAGGAGGGACAGGTCCTCCTACGAGCAGTACTTC. This encodes CASRRDRSSYEQYF.

The chain employs TRBV30 and TRBJ1-1; D is unresolved. V was trimmed by 0 bases and J by 0 bases, leaving 11 bases between them. The germline CDR1 and CDR2 sequences are GTSNPN and SVGIG (reference sequence). The CDR3 runs to 15 residues. The CDR3 DNA sequence: TGTGCCTGGAGTGTACGTCTCGTCATGAACACTGAAGCTTTCTTT. Amino acids: CAWSVRLVMNTEAFF.

J is TRBJ2-7 and V is TRBV19, with D uncertain. The CDR3 is 15 amino acids. Germline V gene data show CDR1 as LNHDA and CDR2 as SQIVND (reference sequence). Trimming left V 4 bases short and J 6 bases short, with 19 bases between. The CDR3 here is CASSTSPNQFSEQYF. CDR3 DNA sequence: TGTGCCAGTAGTACTTCGCCGAACCAATTTTCCGAGCAGTACTTC.